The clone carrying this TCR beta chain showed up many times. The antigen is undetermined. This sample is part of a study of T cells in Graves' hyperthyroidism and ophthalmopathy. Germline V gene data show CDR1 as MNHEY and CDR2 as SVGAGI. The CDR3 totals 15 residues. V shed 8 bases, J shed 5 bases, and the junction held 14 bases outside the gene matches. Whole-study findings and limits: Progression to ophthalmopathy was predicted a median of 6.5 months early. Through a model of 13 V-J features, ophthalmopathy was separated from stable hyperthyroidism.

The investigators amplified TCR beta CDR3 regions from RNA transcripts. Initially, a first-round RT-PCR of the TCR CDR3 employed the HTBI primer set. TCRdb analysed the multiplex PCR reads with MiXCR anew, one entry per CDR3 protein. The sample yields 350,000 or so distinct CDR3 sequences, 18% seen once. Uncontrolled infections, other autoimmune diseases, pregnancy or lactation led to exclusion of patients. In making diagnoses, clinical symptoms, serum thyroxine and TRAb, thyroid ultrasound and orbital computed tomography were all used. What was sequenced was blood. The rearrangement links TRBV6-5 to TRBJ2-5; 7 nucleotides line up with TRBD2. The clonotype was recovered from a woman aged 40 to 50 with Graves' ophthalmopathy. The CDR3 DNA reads TGTGCCAGCCCCCCCGACGGAGCGGGATTCGAGACCCAGTACTTC. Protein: CASPPDGAGFETQYF.